The 18 T cell receptor beta chains given below trace back to one sample, sequenced in a study of blood T cell repertoires in COVID-19. Repertoires were generated with immunoSEQ multiplex PCR, while TCRdb's copy carries only in-frame clones and drops some. The table includes fewer than 35,000 clones, about 88% detected once. The source material was peripheral blood. These receptors all stem from an older man with active COVID-19.

CDR3 sequence reads: CASRGGVTYEQYF. The CDR3 DNA sequence: TGTGCCTCACGAGGCGGCGTCACCTACGAGCAGTACTTC. The chain carries TRBV7-9 and TRBJ2-7; D is ambiguous. V was shortened by 11 bases and J by 2 bases, with 16 bases between the two germline ends. Germline CDR1 and CDR2: SEHNR and FQNEAQ (reference sequence). The CDR3 is 13 residues long.

This clone is a singleton in its sample. The V call is TRBV7-9, the J call TRBJ1-1; D not resolved. Trimming cost V 2 bases and J 6 bases, with 10 bases left between them. The CDR3 sequence is 13 residues long. The V gene's germline CDR1 is SEHNR and CDR2 FQNEAQ (reference sequence). The CDR3 is CASSLSRRAEAFF. The CDR3, as DNA: TGTGCCAGCAGCTTATCCAGGCGGGCTGAAGCTTTCTTT.

The rearrangement joins TRBV19 to TRBJ1-2, with D unclear. V was trimmed by 5 bases and J by 0 bases, leaving 10 bases between them. Germline CDR1 reads LNHDA; CDR2 reads SQIVND (reference sequence). The CDR3 is 14 residues long. The CDR3 region has the DNA TGTGCCAGTAGTGAAATCCGGGCTAACTATGGCTACACCTTC. Translated: CASSEIRANYGYTF.

In DNA form, the CDR3 reads TGTGCCAGCAGCTCATCCGGGACTCCATCCAATGAGCAGTTCTTC. Its protein product is CASSSSGTPSNEQFF. This chain links TRBV7-3 with TRBJ2-1; D possibly corresponds to TRBD2 (6 bases). The CDR3 extends over 15 amino acids. Trimming pared 4 bases from V and 6 bases from J, leaving 16 bases between. Germline lookup yields CDR1 SGHTA and CDR2 FQGTGA.

The V call is TRBV28, the J call TRBJ2-7, with D hard to call. The CDR3 consists of 12 residues. Between the trimmed V and J ends, which lost 6 bases and 0 bases, there was a span of 6 bases. The germline gives CDR1 MDHEN, CDR2 SYDVKM. The CDR3 DNA is TGTGCCAGCAGAGAGAGCTCCTACGAGCAGTACTTC. Protein sequence: CASRESSYEQYF.

The count of this clone is one. This chain connects TRBV5-6 to TRBJ1-5; the match to TRBD1 covers 8 bases. This CDR3 contains 16 residues. Trimming at V came to 2 bases and at J to 7 bases, leaving 11 bases not matched to a gene. Germline CDR1 reads SGHDT; CDR2 reads YYEEEE. The CDR3 region is CASSFKRGQGDQPQHF. As DNA, the CDR3 is TGTGCCAGCAGCTTCAAAAGAGGACAGGGCGACCAGCCCCAGCATTTT.

The J gene is TRBJ2-3, the V gene TRBV3-1 (or the pseudogene TRBV3-2); TRBD1 is a possible D gene (5 bases). The CDR3 spans 19 residues. Trimming left V 0 bases short and J 3 bases short, with 22 bases between. The germline V gene has CDR1 LGHDT and CDR2 YNNKEL (reference sequence). CDR3 nucleotides: TGTGCCAGCAGCCAAGAACCACCTAGGACATATATTTTTACAGATACGCAGTATTTT. It yields the protein CASSQEPPRTYIFTDTQYF.

Only one count was recorded for this clone. The rearrangement joins TRBV5-1 to TRBJ1-1; 10 bases align to TRBD1. Looked up from germline, CDR1 is SGHRS and CDR2 is YFSETQ. This CDR3 spans 14 amino acids. V shed 3 bases and J 7 bases; nucleotides not matched to a gene: 6. The CDR3 DNA reads as TGCGCCAGCAGCTGGCGGGGACAGGGGAGTGAAGCTTTCTTT. Translated, it gives CASSWRGQGSEAFF.

The chain is built from TRBV6-2 or TRBV6-3 and TRBJ2-1, with 15 bases lining up with TRBD2. Germline lookup yields CDR1 MNHEY and CDR2 SVGEGT. The CDR3 sequence is 19 residues long. V dropped 6 bases and J dropped 7; count of bases not matched to a gene: 16. CDR3 DNA sequence: TGTGCCAGCAGCCCCGGTACTTATACCGGGACTAGCGGGGGGAATGAGCAGTTCTTC. Residues: CASSPGTYTGTSGGNEQFF.

The V call is TRBV7-2, the J call TRBJ1-2; 10 nucleotides align to TRBD1. Trimming removed 2 bases from V and 10 bases from J; junction bases left unmatched: 7. The CDR3 spans 14 residues. The germline CDR1 and CDR2 sequences are SGHTA and FQGNSA. CDR3 protein: CASSLRGQGSSYTF. CDR3 nucleotide sequence: TGTGCCAGCAGCTTACGGGGACAGGGGAGTTCCTACACCTTC.

V is TRBV5-5 and J is TRBJ1-1; D is perhaps TRBD1 (6 bases). This CDR3 spans 14 amino acids. Germline loops: CDR1 SGHKS, CDR2 YYEKEE (reference sequence). Trimming removed 1 base at V and 1 base at J, with 8 bases between. CDR3 nucleotides: TGTGCCAGCAGCTTGATAGGGGGGAACACTGAAGCTTTCTTT. It is translated as CASSLIGGNTEAFF.

This rearrangement joins TRBV6-2 or TRBV6-3 to TRBJ2-7; 8 bases fit TRBD1. This CDR3 has 14 amino acids. Trimming cost V 5 bases and J 2 bases; bases outside gene matches: 5. From germline, CDR1 is MNHEY and CDR2 SVGEGT. The CDR3 DNA follows: TGTGCCAGCAGTGCCATGACAGGGGCCTACGAGCAGTACTTC. It encodes CASSAMTGAYEQYF.

The chain uses TRBV5-4 and TRBJ2-1; TRBD2 aligns across 9 bases. V lost 1 base to trimming and J lost 10 bases; unmatched junction nucleotides: 9. CDR3 length: 15 amino acids. Germline CDR1 reads SGHNT; CDR2 reads YYREEE (reference sequence). Written as DNA, the CDR3 is TGTGCCAGCAGCTTGCAGGGTAGCGGGGGCGCAGAGCAGTTCTTC. Translation: CASSLQGSGGAEQFF. The whole variable domain, filled in from reference TRBV5-4 and TRBJ2-1, reads ETGVTQSPTHLIKTRGQQVTLRCSSQSGHNTVSWYQQALGQGPQFIFQYYREEENGRGNFPPRFSGLQFPNYSSELNVNALELDDSALYLCASSLQGSGGAEQFFGPGTRLTVL.

The chain is built from TRBV21-1 and TRBJ2-3; TRBD1 reflects the table's D call only, with no check against the DNA. TRBV21-1 is recorded as a pseudogene. This CDR3 contains 17 residues. The CDR3 DNA reads TGTGCCAGCAGCAAAGGCCGGGAACAGGGCGGGACAGATACGCAGTATTTT. Its protein product is CASSKGREQGGTDTQYF.

The chain links TRBV27 to TRBJ2-2; 10 positions match TRBD2. This CDR3 contains 19 residues. Germline V gene sequence: CDR1 MNHEY, CDR2 SMNVEV (reference sequence). Unmatched junction bases numbered 17, after V lost 6 bases and J lost 4 bases. This CDR3 is CASSRRGLAGAPTTGELFF. The CDR3 coding sequence is TGTGCCAGCAGCCGACGGGGGCTAGCGGGGGCCCCCACCACCGGGGAGCTGTTTTTT.

The chain employs TRBV11-2 and TRBJ1-1; D not certain. This CDR3 contains 15 residues. V was shortened by 0 bases and J by 0 bases, with 8 bases between the two germline ends. Germline V CDR1 and CDR2: SGHAT, FQNNGV. The CDR3 DNA reads TGTGCCAGCAGCTTAGATCCAGGCATGAACACTGAAGCTTTCTTT. Its translation: CASSLDPGMNTEAFF.

This chain uses TRBV11-2 with TRBJ2-1; D perhaps matches TRBD1 (6 bases). Germline V CDR1 and CDR2: SGHAT, FQNNGV. V was trimmed by 5 bases and J by 7 bases, leaving 9 bases between them. The length of the CDR3 is 12 residues. The CDR3 nucleotides read TGTGCCAGCAGCCCCCAGGGGAATGAGCAGTTCTTC. Residues: CASSPQGNEQFF.

V and J are TRBV30 and TRBJ2-2, with 7 bases fitting TRBD1. After removal of 3 bases from V and 5 bases from J, the junction contained 3 bases not matched to a gene. The germline CDR1 and CDR2 sequences are GTSNPN and SVGIG (reference sequence). The CDR3 totals 13 residues. For the CDR3, the DNA is TGTGCCTGGAGCCCACAGGGGACCGGGGAGCTGTTTTTT. This gives the protein CAWSPQGTGELFF. The whole variable domain, remainder taken from reference TRBV30 and TRBJ2-2, is SQTIHQWPATLVQPVGSPLSLECTVEGTSNPNLYWYRQAAGRGLQLLFYSVGIGQISSEVPQNLSASRPQDRQFILSSKKLLLSDSGFYLCAWSPQGTGELFFGEGSRLTVL.